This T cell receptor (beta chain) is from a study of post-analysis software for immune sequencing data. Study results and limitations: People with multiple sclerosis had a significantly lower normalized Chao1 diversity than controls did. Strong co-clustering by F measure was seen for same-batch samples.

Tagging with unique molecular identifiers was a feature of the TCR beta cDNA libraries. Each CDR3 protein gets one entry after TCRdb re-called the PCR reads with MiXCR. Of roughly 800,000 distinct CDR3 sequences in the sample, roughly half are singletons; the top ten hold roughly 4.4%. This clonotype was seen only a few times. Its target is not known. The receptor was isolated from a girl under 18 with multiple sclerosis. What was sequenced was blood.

The CDR3 sequence is CASSVGADRGPAQYF. CDR3 DNA: TGTGCCAGCAGCGTAGGGGCGGACAGGGGTCCGGCCCAGTACTTC. V is TRBV9 and J is TRBJ2-7; 9 nucleotides line up with TRBD1. This CDR3 region has 15 residues. Germline lookup yields CDR1 SGDLS and CDR2 YYNGEE. With 0 bases clipped from V and 10 bases from J, the junction kept 11 bases outside the gene matches.